This record concerns one TCR beta chain sequence. This entry comes from a study of OX40 agonist ivuxolimab in advanced cancers. Study at large: The patients received agonistic anti-OX40 (CD134) antibody ivuxolimab. Patients were dosed intravenously with ivuxolimab at 0.01 to 10 mg/kg every 2 weeks. Cancers in dose escalation were hepatocellular, melanoma, renal cell and head and neck. The mean age was approximately 60 years, ranging from roughly 23 to 90, with approximately 83% of participants male.

Sequencing was performed with immunoSEQ multiplex PCR; in TCRdb, only in-frame clones are kept and a portion is missing. The sample shows roughly 87,000 clones, about 90% of them seen only once. CDR3 length: 14 residues. CDR1 is SNHLY, CDR2 FYNNEI, per germline. Between the trimmed V and J ends, which lost 8 bases and 3 bases, there was a span of 17 bases. The chain employs TRBV2 and TRBJ2-7; D may correspond to TRBD1 or TRBD2 (5 bases each). The material sequenced was CD4+ or CD8+ T cells sorted from blood, taken in a trial of the OX40 agonist ivuxolimab. The TCR comes from an adult with an advanced solid tumor such as melanoma, head and neck, liver or kidney cancer. The CDR3 protein is CASVPPEGIYEQYF. The DNA of the CDR3 is TGTGCCAGCGTACCCCCCGAGGGGATCTACGAGCAGTACTTC.